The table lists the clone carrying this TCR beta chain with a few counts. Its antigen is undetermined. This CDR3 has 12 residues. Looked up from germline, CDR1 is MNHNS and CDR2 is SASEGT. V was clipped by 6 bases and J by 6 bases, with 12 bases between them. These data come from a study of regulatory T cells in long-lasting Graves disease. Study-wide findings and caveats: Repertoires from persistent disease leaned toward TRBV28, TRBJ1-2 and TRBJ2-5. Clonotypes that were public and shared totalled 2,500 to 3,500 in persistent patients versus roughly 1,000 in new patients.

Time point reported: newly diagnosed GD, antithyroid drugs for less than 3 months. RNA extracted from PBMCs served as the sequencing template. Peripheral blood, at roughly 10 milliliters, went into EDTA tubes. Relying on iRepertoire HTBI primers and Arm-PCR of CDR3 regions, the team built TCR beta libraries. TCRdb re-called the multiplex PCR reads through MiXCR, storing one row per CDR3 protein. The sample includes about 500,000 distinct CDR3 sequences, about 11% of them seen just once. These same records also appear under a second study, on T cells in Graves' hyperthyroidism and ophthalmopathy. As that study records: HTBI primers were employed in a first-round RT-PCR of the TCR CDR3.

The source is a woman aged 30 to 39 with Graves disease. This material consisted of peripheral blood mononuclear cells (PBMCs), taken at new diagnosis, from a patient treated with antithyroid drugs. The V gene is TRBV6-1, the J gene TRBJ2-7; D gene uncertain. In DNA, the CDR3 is TGTGCCAGCAGCTCCTTGGGTTCCGAGCAGTACTTC. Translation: CASSSLGSEQYF.